The rows below give T cell receptor beta chains drawn from one sample of a study of CD8 T cells in Susac syndrome. MiXCR, run by TCRdb on the immunoSEQ multiplex PCR reads, gives a single entry per CDR3 protein. The sample yields roughly 130,000 distinct CDR3 sequences, roughly 94% seen once. The sequenced sample was CD4+ T cells from PBMCs. The receptors come from a human donor with multiple sclerosis. The CDR3 runs from the conserved cysteine through the conserved F or W. The order of the fields is J gene, clone size, V gene, D gene, CDR3 protein, CDR3 DNA. D genes are given only for firm matches. For some rows the clone size is stated as once, few or many, or as a class when expanded; others skip it.

j_call: TRBJ1-5; clone_size: .; v_call: TRBV19; d_call: .; cdr3_aa: CASSTGRRSQPQHF; cdr3_nt: TGTGCCAGTAGTACCGGGAGGAGAAGTCAGCCCCAGCATTTT
j_call: TRBJ1-2; clone_size: .; v_call: TRBV9; d_call: .; cdr3_aa: CASSVGRPSASGYTF; cdr3_nt: TGTGCCAGCAGCGTAGGCCGACCGTCAGCGAGTGGCTACACCTTC
j_call: TRBJ2-7; clone_size: .; v_call: TRBV14; d_call: .; cdr3_aa: CASSQSRDEQYF; cdr3_nt: TGTGCCAGCAGCCAGTCAAGAGACGAGCAGTACTTC
j_call: TRBJ2-3; clone_size: .; v_call: TRBV20-1; d_call: .; cdr3_aa: CSAGNLARADTQYF; cdr3_nt: TGCAGTGCTGGGAACCTTGCTAGGGCAGATACGCAGTATTTT
j_call: TRBJ1-6; clone_size: .; v_call: TRBV4-2; d_call: .; cdr3_aa: CASSQDRILHF; cdr3_nt: TGTGCCAGCAGCCAAGACAGAATCCTCCACTTT
j_call: TRBJ2-1; clone_size: .; v_call: TRBV7-9; d_call: .; cdr3_aa: CASSPDYSEQFF; cdr3_nt: TGTGCCAGCAGCCCTGACTACAGTGAGCAGTTCTTC
j_call: TRBJ2-5; clone_size: once; v_call: TRBV9; d_call: .; cdr3_aa: CASSERNTDETQYF; cdr3_nt: TGTGCCAGCAGCGAGCGGAATACCGATGAGACCCAGTACTTC
j_call: TRBJ2-4; clone_size: .; v_call: TRBV18; d_call: .; cdr3_aa: CASSPGSIAKNIQYF; cdr3_nt: TGTGCCAGCTCACCGGGCTCTATAGCCAAAAACATTCAGTACTTC
j_call: TRBJ1-1; clone_size: .; v_call: TRBV5-1; d_call: .; cdr3_aa: CASSQGNRGTEAFF; cdr3_nt: TGCGCCAGCTCTCAGGGTAATCGGGGCACTGAAGCTTTCTTT
j_call: TRBJ1-2; clone_size: once; v_call: TRBV2; d_call: .; cdr3_aa: CASSEYRQAGYTF; cdr3_nt: TGTGCCAGCAGTGAATATAGGCAGGCCGGCTACACCTTC
j_call: TRBJ2-1; clone_size: .; v_call: TRBV7-2; d_call: .; cdr3_aa: CASSFMGGLISNEQFF; cdr3_nt: TGTGCCAGCAGCTTTATGGGGGGCCTGATAAGCAATGAGCAGTTCTTC
j_call: TRBJ1-1; clone_size: .; v_call: TRBV5-1; d_call: .; cdr3_aa: CASSSGLVGEAFF; cdr3_nt: TGCGCCAGCAGTTCGGGCCTTGTCGGCGAAGCTTTCTTT
j_call: TRBJ2-2; clone_size: .; v_call: TRBV30; d_call: .; cdr3_aa: CAWSVRTGELFF; cdr3_nt: TGTGCCTGGAGTGTACGGACCGGGGAGCTGTTTTTT
j_call: TRBJ2-5; clone_size: .; v_call: TRBV20-1; d_call: TRBD2; cdr3_aa: CSAQPGGETQYF; cdr3_nt: TGCAGTGCTCAGCCGGGGGGGGAGACCCAGTACTTC
j_call: TRBJ2-7; clone_size: .; v_call: TRBV27; d_call: TRBD1; cdr3_aa: CASSRPGQHYEQYF; cdr3_nt: TGTGCCAGCAGCCGGCCGGGACAGCACTACGAGCAGTACTTC
j_call: TRBJ2-3; clone_size: .; v_call: TRBV7-9; d_call: .; cdr3_aa: CASSFPTWTTDTQYF; cdr3_nt: TGTGCCAGCAGCTTCCCTACTTGGACCACAGATACGCAGTATTTT
j_call: TRBJ1-1; clone_size: .; v_call: TRBV6-2/TRBV6-3; d_call: .; cdr3_aa: CASSYSLETEAFF; cdr3_nt: TGTGCCAGCAGTTACTCGCTGGAGACTGAAGCTTTCTTT
j_call: TRBJ2-4; clone_size: .; v_call: TRBV23-1; d_call: .; cdr3_aa: CASSQSQMAKNIQYF; cdr3_nt: TGCGCCAGCAGTCAATCGCAGATGGCCAAAAACATTCAGTACTTC
j_call: TRBJ2-5; clone_size: .; v_call: TRBV25-1; d_call: .; cdr3_aa: CASSEHGAGQETQYF; cdr3_nt: TGTGCCAGCAGTGAGCATGGGGCTGGACAAGAGACCCAGTACTTC
j_call: TRBJ2-1; clone_size: .; v_call: TRBV19; d_call: .; cdr3_aa: CASSIPPHNEQFF; cdr3_nt: TGTGCCAGTAGTATCCCCCCCCACAATGAGCAGTTCTTC
j_call: TRBJ2-5; clone_size: .; v_call: TRBV6-5; d_call: .; cdr3_aa: CASSLRAKETQYF; cdr3_nt: TGTGCCAGCAGTTTACGGGCGAAGGAGACCCAGTACTTC
j_call: TRBJ2-7; clone_size: .; v_call: TRBV6-1; d_call: .; cdr3_aa: CASSSPPSFYEQYF; cdr3_nt: TGTGCCAGCAGTTCCCCCCCGAGCTTCTACGAGCAGTACTTC
j_call: TRBJ2-6; clone_size: .; v_call: TRBV19; d_call: TRBD1; cdr3_aa: CASGWGDRFLSGANVLTF; cdr3_nt: TGTGCCAGTGGCTGGGGGGACAGGTTTCTCTCTGGGGCCAACGTCCTGACTTTC
j_call: TRBJ2-7; clone_size: .; v_call: TRBV27; d_call: TRBD1; cdr3_aa: CASSPTGDRASHEQYF; cdr3_nt: TGTGCCAGCAGCCCTACAGGGGACAGGGCTTCCCACGAGCAGTACTTC
j_call: TRBJ1-4; clone_size: .; v_call: TRBV29-1; d_call: .; cdr3_aa: CSAREGGKLFF; cdr3_nt: TGCAGCGCCCGCGAGGGGGGGAAACTGTTTTTT
j_call: TRBJ1-2; clone_size: .; v_call: TRBV30; d_call: .; cdr3_aa: CAWRGDTRDYGYTF; cdr3_nt: TGTGCCTGGAGGGGGGACACCAGAGACTATGGCTACACCTTC
j_call: TRBJ2-3; clone_size: .; v_call: TRBV18; d_call: .; cdr3_aa: CASSPRGEHWDTQYF; cdr3_nt: TGTGCCAGCTCACCAAGGGGGGAGCATTGGGATACGCAGTATTTT
j_call: TRBJ2-3; clone_size: .; v_call: TRBV28; d_call: .; cdr3_aa: CASRLTDPRNTQYF; cdr3_nt: TGTGCCAGCAGGCTGACAGACCCCAGGAATACGCAGTATTTT
j_call: TRBJ1-3; clone_size: .; v_call: TRBV30; d_call: TRBD1; cdr3_aa: CAWTGTGIAGNTIYF; cdr3_nt: TGTGCCTGGACCGGGACAGGGATTGCCGGAAACACCATATATTTT
j_call: TRBJ2-3; clone_size: .; v_call: TRBV27; d_call: TRBD2; cdr3_aa: CASSLGLAGGNTQYF; cdr3_nt: TGTGCCAGCAGTCTGGGACTAGCGGGGGGGAATACGCAGTATTTT
j_call: TRBJ2-4; clone_size: .; v_call: TRBV30; d_call: .; cdr3_aa: CAWSLRELAKNIQYF; cdr3_nt: TGTGCCTGGAGTCTTAGGGAACTAGCCAAAAACATTCAGTACTTC
j_call: TRBJ1-2; clone_size: .; v_call: TRBV29-1; d_call: .; cdr3_aa: CSVEPPIEFGYTF; cdr3_nt: TGCAGCGTTGAACCCCCAATCGAATTCGGCTACACCTTC
j_call: TRBJ2-7; clone_size: .; v_call: TRBV3-1; d_call: .; cdr3_aa: CASSQDLGQRIYEQYF; cdr3_nt: TGTGCCAGCAGCCAAGATCTCGGGCAGAGGATCTACGAGCAGTACTTC
j_call: TRBJ2-5; clone_size: .; v_call: TRBV6-5; d_call: .; cdr3_aa: CASSYSMGLETQYF; cdr3_nt: TGTGCCAGCAGTTACTCGATGGGGCTTGAGACCCAGTACTTC
j_call: TRBJ2-2; clone_size: .; v_call: TRBV4-3; d_call: .; cdr3_aa: CASSQDVGGELFF; cdr3_nt: TGCGCCAGCAGCCAAGATGTCGGCGGGGAGCTGTTTTTT
j_call: TRBJ2-7; clone_size: .; v_call: TRBV7-8; d_call: TRBD2; cdr3_aa: CASSPREPDEQYF; cdr3_nt: TGTGCCAGCAGCCCGCGGGAGCCAGACGAGCAGTACTTC
j_call: TRBJ1-4; clone_size: .; v_call: TRBV5-1; d_call: .; cdr3_aa: CASSRSVPASEGKLFF; cdr3_nt: TGCGCCAGCAGCCGCTCTGTACCGGCCTCGGAGGGAAAACTGTTTTTT
j_call: TRBJ2-1; clone_size: few; v_call: TRBV4-1; d_call: .; cdr3_aa: CASSQGGTSYNEQFF; cdr3_nt: TGCGCCAGCAGCCAGGGGGGTACCTCCTACAATGAGCAGTTCTTC
j_call: TRBJ1-2; clone_size: .; v_call: TRBV7-9; d_call: TRBD1; cdr3_aa: CASQGGNGYTF; cdr3_nt: TGTGCCAGCCAGGGGGGGAATGGCTACACCTTC
j_call: TRBJ2-7; clone_size: .; v_call: TRBV5-6; d_call: .; cdr3_aa: CASSLLTVSSYEQYF; cdr3_nt: TGTGCCAGCAGCCTGTTGACAGTTTCTTCCTACGAGCAGTACTTC
j_call: TRBJ1-3; clone_size: .; v_call: TRBV7-9; d_call: .; cdr3_aa: CASSPEGISRSTIYF; cdr3_nt: TGTGCCAGCAGCCCAGAGGGGATATCCAGGTCCACCATATATTTT
j_call: TRBJ1-1; clone_size: .; v_call: TRBV2; d_call: .; cdr3_aa: CASSESEGGTEAFF; cdr3_nt: TGTGCCAGCAGTGAATCGGAGGGTGGAACTGAAGCTTTCTTT
j_call: TRBJ1-4; clone_size: .; v_call: TRBV19; d_call: .; cdr3_aa: CASSNPSRGEKLFF; cdr3_nt: TGTGCCAGTAGTAACCCTTCGAGAGGTGAAAAACTGTTTTTT
j_call: TRBJ2-2; clone_size: .; v_call: TRBV7-9; d_call: .; cdr3_aa: CASSLGPGRVLAGELFF; cdr3_nt: TGTGCCAGCAGCTTGGGACCGGGACGGGTCCTTGCCGGGGAGCTGTTTTTT
j_call: TRBJ1-6; clone_size: .; v_call: TRBV3-1; d_call: .; cdr3_aa: CASSQVVGALNSPLHF; cdr3_nt: TGTGCCAGCAGCCAAGTTGTAGGGGCGCTTAATTCACCCCTCCACTTT
j_call: TRBJ2-7; clone_size: few; v_call: TRBV6-2/TRBV6-3; d_call: .; cdr3_aa: CASSPGQIYEQYF; cdr3_nt: TGTGCCAGCAGTCCCGGACAGATCTACGAGCAGTACTTC
j_call: TRBJ2-7; clone_size: .; v_call: TRBV27; d_call: .; cdr3_aa: CATRMRDSYEQYF; cdr3_nt: TGTGCCACCCGCATGCGGGACTCCTACGAGCAGTACTTC
j_call: TRBJ2-7; clone_size: .; v_call: TRBV7-3; d_call: .; cdr3_aa: CASSLTGGSSYEQYF; cdr3_nt: TGTGCCAGCAGCTTAACGGGAGGTAGCTCCTACGAGCAGTACTTC
j_call: TRBJ1-2; clone_size: .; v_call: TRBV5-4; d_call: .; cdr3_aa: CASSLPGLKWGYGYTF; cdr3_nt: TGTGCCAGCAGCTTGCCCGGACTGAAATGGGGCTATGGCTACACCTTC